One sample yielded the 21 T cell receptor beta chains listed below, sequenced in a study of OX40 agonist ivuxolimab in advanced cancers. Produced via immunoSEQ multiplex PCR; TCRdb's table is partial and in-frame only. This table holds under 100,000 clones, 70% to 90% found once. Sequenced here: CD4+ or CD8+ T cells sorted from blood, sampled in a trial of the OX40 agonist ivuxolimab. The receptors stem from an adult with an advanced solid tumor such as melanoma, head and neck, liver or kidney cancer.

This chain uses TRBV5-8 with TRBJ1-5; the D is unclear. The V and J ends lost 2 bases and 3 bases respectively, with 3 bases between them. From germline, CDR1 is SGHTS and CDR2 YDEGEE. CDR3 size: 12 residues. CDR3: CASSLNNQPQHF. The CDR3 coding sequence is TGTGCCAGCAGCTTAAACAATCAGCCCCAGCATTTT. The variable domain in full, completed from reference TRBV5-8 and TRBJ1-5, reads EAGVTQSPTHLIKTRGQQATLRCSPISGHTSVYWYQQALGLGLQFLLWYDEGEERNRGNFPPRFSGRQFPNYSSELNVNALELEDSALYLCASSLNNQPQHFGDGTRLSIL.

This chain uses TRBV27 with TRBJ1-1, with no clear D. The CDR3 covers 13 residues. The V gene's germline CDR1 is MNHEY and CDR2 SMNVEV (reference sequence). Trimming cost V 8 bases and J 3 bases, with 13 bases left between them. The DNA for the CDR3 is TGTGCCAGCTCCGTGGAAGTGGACACTGAAGCTTTCTTT. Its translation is CASSVEVDTEAFF.

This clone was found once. The CDR3: CASSIRDNEQFF. CDR3 nucleotides: TGTGCCAGTAGTATTCGGGACAATGAGCAGTTCTTC. V is TRBV19 and J is TRBJ2-1; D gene uncertain. CDR1 is LNHDA, CDR2 SQIVND, per germline (reference sequence). CDR3 length equals 12 residues. The V end was cut by 3 bases, the J end by 5 bases, with 5 bases between.

The CDR3 nucleotides are TGCGCCAGCAGCTGGGGAGGACAGGACAACTATGGCTACACCTTC. This codes for CASSWGGQDNYGYTF. This chain joins TRBV5-1 and TRBJ1-2; 7 positions agree with TRBD1. This CDR3 region has 15 residues. Germline V gives CDR1 SGHRS, CDR2 YFSETQ. With V trimmed by 3 bases and J by 2 bases, 7 bases remained unmatched. The whole variable domain, remainder taken from reference TRBV5-1 and TRBJ1-2, is KAGVTQTPRYLIKTRGQQVTLSCSPISGHRSVSWYQQTPGQGLQFLFEYFSETQRNKGNFPGRFSGRQFSNSRSEMNVSTLELGDSALYLCASSWGGQDNYGYTFGSGTRLTVV.

The CDR3 sequence: CASRKQALGAYGYTF. DNA of the CDR3: TGCGCCAGCAGGAAACAGGCTCTAGGGGCCTATGGCTACACCTTC. The V gene is TRBV10-1, the J gene TRBJ1-2; D might be TRBD1 (5 bases). V lost 6 bases to trimming and J lost 4 bases, with 18 bases between them. Germline V gene data show CDR1 as WNHNN and CDR2 as SYGVQD (reference sequence). CDR3 size: 15 residues.

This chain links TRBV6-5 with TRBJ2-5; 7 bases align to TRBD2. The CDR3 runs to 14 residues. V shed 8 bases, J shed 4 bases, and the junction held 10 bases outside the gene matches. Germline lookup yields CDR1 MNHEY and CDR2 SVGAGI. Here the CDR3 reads CASSRGPGGETQYF. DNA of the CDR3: TGTGCCAGCTCCCGAGGTCCGGGAGGAGAGACCCAGTACTTC.

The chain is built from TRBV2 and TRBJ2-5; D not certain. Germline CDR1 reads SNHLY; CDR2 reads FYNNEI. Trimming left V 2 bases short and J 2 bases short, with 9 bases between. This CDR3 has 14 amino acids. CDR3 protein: CASSERLIQETQYF. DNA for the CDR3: TGTGCCAGCAGTGAAAGACTCATTCAAGAGACCCAGTACTTC.

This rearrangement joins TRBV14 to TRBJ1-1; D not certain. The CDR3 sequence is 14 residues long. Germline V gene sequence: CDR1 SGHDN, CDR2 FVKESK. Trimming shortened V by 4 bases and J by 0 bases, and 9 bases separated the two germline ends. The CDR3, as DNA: TGTGCCAGCAGCCCCGGTCTCATGAACACTGAAGCTTTCTTT. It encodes CASSPGLMNTEAFF.

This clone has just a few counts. The CDR3 DNA follows: TGTGCCAGCAGGGGGAATGTTATCAATCAGCCCCAGCATTTT. As protein: CASRGNVINQPQHF. The rearrangement uses TRBV2 and TRBJ1-5, with D hard to call. Trimming pared 6 bases from V and 3 bases from J, leaving 12 bases between. The length of the CDR3 is 14 residues. Germline CDR1 and CDR2: SNHLY and FYNNEI.

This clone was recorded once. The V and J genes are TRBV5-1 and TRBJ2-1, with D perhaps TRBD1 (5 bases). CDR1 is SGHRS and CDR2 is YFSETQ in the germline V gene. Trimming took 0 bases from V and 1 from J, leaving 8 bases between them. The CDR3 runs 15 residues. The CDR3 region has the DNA TGCGCCAGCAGCTTGGACGGACAATCCTACAATGAGCAGTTCTTC. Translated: CASSLDGQSYNEQFF.

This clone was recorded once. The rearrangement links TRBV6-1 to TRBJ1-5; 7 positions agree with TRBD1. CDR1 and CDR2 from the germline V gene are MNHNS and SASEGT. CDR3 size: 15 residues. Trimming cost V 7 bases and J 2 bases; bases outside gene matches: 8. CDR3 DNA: TGTGCCAGCAACCAACGACAGGGCGGCAATCAGCCCCAGCATTTT. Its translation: CASNQRQGGNQPQHF.

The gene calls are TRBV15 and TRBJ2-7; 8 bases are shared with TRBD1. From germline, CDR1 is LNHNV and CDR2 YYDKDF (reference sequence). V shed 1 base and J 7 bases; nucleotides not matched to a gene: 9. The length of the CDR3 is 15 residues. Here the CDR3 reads CATSRVRDRSEEQYF. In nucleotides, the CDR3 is TGTGCCACCAGCAGAGTCCGGGACAGGTCTGAGGAGCAGTACTTC.

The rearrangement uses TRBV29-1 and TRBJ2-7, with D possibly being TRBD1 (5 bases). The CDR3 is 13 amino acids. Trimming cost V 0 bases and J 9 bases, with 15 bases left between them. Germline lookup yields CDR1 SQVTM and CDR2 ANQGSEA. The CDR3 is CSVEDHQGSGQYF. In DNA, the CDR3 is TGCAGCGTTGAAGATCATCAGGGTTCCGGGCAGTACTTC.

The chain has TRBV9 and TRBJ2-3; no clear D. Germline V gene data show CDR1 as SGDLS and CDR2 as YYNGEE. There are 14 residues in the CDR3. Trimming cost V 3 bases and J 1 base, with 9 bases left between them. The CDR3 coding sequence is TGTGCCAGCAGCGCTAGTGGTCGCACAGATACGCAGTATTTT. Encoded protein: CASSASGRTDTQYF. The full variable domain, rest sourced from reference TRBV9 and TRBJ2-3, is DSGVTQTPKHLITATGQRVTLRCSPRSGDLSVYWYQQSLDQGLQFLIQYYNGEERAKGNILERFSAQQFPDLHSELNLSSLELGDSALYFCASSASGRTDTQYFGPGTRLTVL.

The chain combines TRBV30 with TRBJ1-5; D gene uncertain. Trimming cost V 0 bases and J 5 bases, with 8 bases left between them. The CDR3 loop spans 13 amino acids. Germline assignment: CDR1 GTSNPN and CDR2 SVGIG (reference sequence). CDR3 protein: CAWSVQRDQPQHF. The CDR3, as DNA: TGTGCCTGGAGTGTACAGCGCGATCAGCCCCAGCATTTT.

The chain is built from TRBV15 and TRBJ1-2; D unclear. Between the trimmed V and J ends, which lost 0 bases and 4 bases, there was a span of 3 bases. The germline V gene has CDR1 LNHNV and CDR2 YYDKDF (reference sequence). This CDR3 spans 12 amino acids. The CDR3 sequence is CATSRDSYGYTF. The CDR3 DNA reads TGTGCCACCAGCAGAGACAGCTATGGCTACACCTTC.

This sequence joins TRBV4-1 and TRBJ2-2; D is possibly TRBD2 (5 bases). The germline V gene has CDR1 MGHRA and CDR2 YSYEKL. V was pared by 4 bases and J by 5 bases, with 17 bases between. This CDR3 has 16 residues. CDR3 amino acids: CASSPPGGPRTGELFF. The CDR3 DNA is TGCGCCAGCAGCCCACCTGGAGGACCGAGGACCGGGGAGCTGTTTTTT.

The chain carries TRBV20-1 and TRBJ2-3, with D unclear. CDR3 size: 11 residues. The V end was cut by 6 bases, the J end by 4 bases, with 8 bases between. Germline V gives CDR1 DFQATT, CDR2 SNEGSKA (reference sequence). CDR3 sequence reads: CSAQKADTQYF. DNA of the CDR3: TGCAGTGCCCAGAAAGCAGATACGCAGTATTTT.

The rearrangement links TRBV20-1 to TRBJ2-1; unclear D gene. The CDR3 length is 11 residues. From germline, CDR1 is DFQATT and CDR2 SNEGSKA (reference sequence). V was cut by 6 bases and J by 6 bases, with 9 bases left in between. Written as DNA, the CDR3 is TGCAGTGCCCGATTCCTCAATGAGCAGTTCTTC. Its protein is CSARFLNEQFF.

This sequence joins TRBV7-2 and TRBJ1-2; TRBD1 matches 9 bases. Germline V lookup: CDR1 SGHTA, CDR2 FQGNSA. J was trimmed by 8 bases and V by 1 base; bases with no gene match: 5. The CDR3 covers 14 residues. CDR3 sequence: CASSLVNRGQGYTF. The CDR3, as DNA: TGTGCCAGCAGCTTAGTCAACAGGGGGCAGGGCTACACCTTC.

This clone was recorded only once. The CDR3, as DNA: TGTGCCAGCATAGGGGTTAACTATGGCTACACCTTC. It specifies CASIGVNYGYTF. V usage is TRBV6-5 and J usage is TRBJ1-2; possible D gene TRBD1, 5 bases. This CDR3 spans 12 amino acids. Trimming stripped 7 bases from V and 1 base from J, with 7 bases between. The V gene's germline CDR1 is MNHEY and CDR2 SVGAGI.